A selection of T cell receptor beta chains follows, all from one sample in a study of shared clonotypes between healthy human individuals. Assay used: immunoSEQ multiplex PCR; TCRdb lists only in-frame clones, some missing. Altogether roughly 2,500,000 clones are present, 93% being singletons, with the ten largest covering 0.36%. Material for sequencing was naive CD4+ T cells from PBMCs. The receptors here all came from a man aged 18 to 35 in good health. Some clones in this sample may be carry-over from other donors' samples. Each CDR3 is given with its conserved first and last residue. D genes are given only for firm matches. The size field is filled for only some rows; it gives once, few, many or a size class.

V	J	D	size	DNA	CDR3
TRBV6-5	TRBJ1-3	-	-	TGTGCCAGCAGTTACGACGCTCCGGCGACTGGAAACACCATATATTTT	CASSYDAPATGNTIYF
TRBV30	TRBJ1-1	-	-	TGTGGTACAGTGGGGGCGCAAGGTTTGAACACTGAAGCTTTCTTT	CGTVGAQGLNTEAFF
TRBV28	TRBJ1-1	-	few	TGTGCCAGCAGCCCCCTCGGGAGGGGCCCTGAAGCTTTCTTT	CASSPLGRGPEAFF
TRBV7-3	TRBJ2-1	TRBD2	-	TGTGCCAGCAGCTTAAGTAGCGGGACGCGTGAGCAGTTCTTC	CASSLSSGTREQFF
TRBV7-3	TRBJ2-7	-	-	TGTGCCAGCAGCCCAATCGGGAAACCCTCCTACGAGCAGTACTTC	CASSPIGKPSYEQYF
TRBV5-4	TRBJ1-1	TRBD1	-	TGTGCCAGCAGCTCGCCAGGGGGCTATGGCACTGAAGCTTTCTTT	CASSSPGGYGTEAFF
TRBV18	TRBJ2-6	TRBD1	-	TGTGCCAGCTCACCACCGGGACAGGGGGCCGGGGCCAACGTCCTGACTTTC	CASSPPGQGAGANVLTF
TRBV27	TRBJ1-1	-	once	TGTGCCAGCAGCTCGGCCGGGAAGGACACTGAAGCTTTCTTT	CASSSAGKDTEAFF
TRBV28	TRBJ2-7	TRBD2	-	TGTGCCAGCAGTTTGGGGAGGGGCTACGAGCAGTACTTC	CASSLGRGYEQYF
TRBV7-2	TRBJ1-1	-	-	TGTGCCAGCAGCTTTCAAGTGAACACTGAAGCTTTCTTT	CASSFQVNTEAFF
TRBV11-2	TRBJ1-2	TRBD1	-	TGTGCCAGCAGCAATGGACAGGGTGGTGATGGCTACACCTTC	CASSNGQGGDGYTF
TRBV19	TRBJ2-1	TRBD2	-	TGTGCCAGTAGGCCGCAGGGGACTAGCGGTGAGCAGTTCTTC	CASRPQGTSGEQFF
TRBV30	TRBJ2-5	TRBD2	-	TGTGCCTGGAGTAGCGGGAGTATCGAGACCCAGTACTTC	CAWSSGSIETQYF
TRBV11-2	TRBJ2-7	-	-	TGTGCCAGCAGCCCCCCCGGGGCCTACGAGCAGTACTTC	CASSPPGAYEQYF
TRBV15	TRBJ1-5	TRBD1	-	TGTGCCACCAGCACCGGGACAGGGGTTGCTCAGCCCCAGCATTTT	CATSTGTGVAQPQHF
TRBV9	TRBJ2-5	-	-	TGTGCCAGCAGCTTTCCCGGGACTCATGACGGGGAGACCCAGTACTTC	CASSFPGTHDGETQYF
TRBV5-1	TRBJ2-1	TRBD2	-	TGCGCCAGCAGCGAGGGGACTAGCGTCTACAATGAGCAGTTCTTC	CASSEGTSVYNEQFF
TRBV19	TRBJ1-4	TRBD1	-	TGTGCCAGTAGTATAGATCTGGACAGGGACCTTCCATTTAATGAAAAACTGTTTTTT	CASSIDLDRDLPFNEKLFF
TRBV29-1	TRBJ2-5	-	-	TGCAGCGTTGCGAGGGGACTCCCGGAGACCCAGTACTTC	CSVARGLPETQYF
TRBV5-1	TRBJ2-1	-	-	TGCGCCAGCAGCTTGGCGGCGGGGACTCACAATGAGCAGTTCTTC	CASSLAAGTHNEQFF
TRBV6-5	TRBJ1-3	-	-	TGTGCCAGCAGGCAGGGTCCTTCTGGAAACACCATATATTTT	CASRQGPSGNTIYF
TRBV5-8	TRBJ1-2	-	-	TGTGCCAGCAGCCACCCAAGGCGGCCCTCCTATGGCTACACCTTC	CASSHPRRPSYGYTF
TRBV11-3	TRBJ1-4	-	-	TGTGCCAGCAGGTCAGGAGCAACTAATGAAAAACTGTTTTTT	CASRSGATNEKLFF
TRBV5-1	TRBJ2-1	TRBD2	-	TGCGCCAGCAAAATAGCGGGAGCCTACAATGAGCAGTTCTTC	CASKIAGAYNEQFF
TRBV4-2	TRBJ2-4	-	-	TGTGCCAGCAGCCCCCGGGTTGGACTTACAAACATTCAGTACTTC	CASSPRVGLTNIQYF
TRBV9	TRBJ2-5	-	once	TGTGCCAGCAGCATGGACCCTCAGGGGGAGACCCAGTACTTC	CASSMDPQGETQYF
TRBV19	TRBJ1-1	TRBD1	-	TGTGCCAGTAGTATGCGGACAGGTTATTCGAACACTGAAGCTTTCTTT	CASSMRTGYSNTEAFF
TRBV9	TRBJ2-3	-	-	TGTGCCAGCAGCGTAAGGTCGGGGGGCGCTGGAGATACGCAGTATTTT	CASSVRSGGAGDTQYF
TRBV5-1	TRBJ1-1	-	-	TGCGCCAGCAGCTTGGAAGAGGGCTGGACTGAAGCTTTCTTT	CASSLEEGWTEAFF
TRBV21-1	TRBJ1-5	-	-	TGTGCCAGCAGCATAGTCGGACAGGGTTTTCAGCCCCAGCATTTT	CASSIVGQGFQPQHF
TRBV13	TRBJ2-7	-	-	TGTGCCAGCAGCTTCATGAAGGGATGGGGATACGAGCAGTACTTC	CASSFMKGWGYEQYF
TRBV7-2	TRBJ2-1	-	once	TGTGCCAGCAGCCCCCCCAGGCCTAATGAGCAGTTCTTC	CASSPPRPNEQFF
TRBV18	TRBJ2-2	-	-	TGTGCCAGCTCACCAAATGTGTGGGGGAGTAACACCGGGGAGCTGTTTTTT	CASSPNVWGSNTGELFF
TRBV28	TRBJ2-7	TRBD1	-	TGTGCCAGCAGTCCCCCCCCGGGACAGGGGACCTACGAGCAGTACTTC	CASSPPPGQGTYEQYF
TRBV28	TRBJ2-1	TRBD2	-	TGTGCCAGCAGCCCGCCGGCTAGCGGAGCCTACAATGAGCAGTTCTTC	CASSPPASGAYNEQFF
TRBV7-8	TRBJ2-1	TRBD2	-	TGTGCCAGCAGGTCCGGGACTAATTCCTACAATGAGCAGTTCTTC	CASRSGTNSYNEQFF
TRBV7-2	TRBJ2-2	-	-	TGTGCCAGCAGCTTAATGGGCCGCCTGGGGGAGCTGTTTTTT	CASSLMGRLGELFF
TRBV11-2	TRBJ2-5	TRBD2	-	TGTGCCAGCAGTTCTCGGGACGGGGGGCAAGAGACCCAGTACTTC	CASSSRDGGQETQYF
TRBV5-1	TRBJ1-1	-	-	TGCGCCAGCAGCTTCTCGACAGGCGGTATGAACACTGAAGCTTTCTTT	CASSFSTGGMNTEAFF
TRBV6-1	TRBJ2-1	TRBD2	-	TGTGCCAGCAGCGGGACTAGTTACAATGAGCAGTTCTTC	CASSGTSYNEQFF
TRBV18	TRBJ1-1	-	-	TGTGCCAGCTCACCCCCTGACAAAGGAAGCACTGAAGCTTTCTTT	CASSPPDKGSTEAFF
TRBV7-3	TRBJ2-1	-	-	TGTGCCAGCAGCCCCCGAGGGGGGAATGAGCAGTTCTTC	CASSPRGGNEQFF
TRBV28	TRBJ1-2	-	-	TGTGCCAGCAGTCCCCGAGTAGTGGGCTACACCTTC	CASSPRVVGYTF
TRBV7-9	TRBJ2-5	-	once	TGTGCCAGCAGCGGAGGTCAGGGAGAGACCCAGTACTTC	CASSGGQGETQYF
TRBV11-2	TRBJ2-1	-	-	TGTGCCAGCAGCCCCTTTTTAATCATCGCGAGAGGGGGGAGGAATGAGCAGTTCTTC	CASSPFLIIARGGRNEQFF
TRBV21-1	TRBJ2-7	-	-	TGTGCCAGCAGCGGGGGACTAGCGGGAGGACGGTACGAGCAGTACTTC	CASSGGLAGGRYEQYF
TRBV4-1	TRBJ1-4	-	-	TGCGCCAGCAGGGGCGGGGGGCTAGGGGAAAAACTGTTTTTT	CASRGGGLGEKLFF
TRBV4-1	TRBJ1-1	-	-	TGCGCCAGCAGCCAAGAAAAGAACACTGAAGCTTTCTTT	CASSQEKNTEAFF
TRBV19	TRBJ1-4	-	-	TGTGCCAGTAGCTCCCGGGTGCCCGAAAAACTGTTTTTT	CASSSRVPEKLFF